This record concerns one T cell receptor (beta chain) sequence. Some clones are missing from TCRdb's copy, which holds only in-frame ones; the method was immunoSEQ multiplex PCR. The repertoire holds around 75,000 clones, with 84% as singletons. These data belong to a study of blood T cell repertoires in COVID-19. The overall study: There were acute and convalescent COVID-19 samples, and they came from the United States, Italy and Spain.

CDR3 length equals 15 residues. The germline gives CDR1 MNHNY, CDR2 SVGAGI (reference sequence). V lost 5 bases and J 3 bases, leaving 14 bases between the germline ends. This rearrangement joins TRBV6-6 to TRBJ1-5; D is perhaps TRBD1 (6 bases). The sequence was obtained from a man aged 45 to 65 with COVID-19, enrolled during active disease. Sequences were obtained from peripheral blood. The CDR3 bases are TGTGCCAGCAGTCGATCAGGGGTAGACAATCAGCCCCAGCATTTT. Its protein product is CASSRSGVDNQPQHF.